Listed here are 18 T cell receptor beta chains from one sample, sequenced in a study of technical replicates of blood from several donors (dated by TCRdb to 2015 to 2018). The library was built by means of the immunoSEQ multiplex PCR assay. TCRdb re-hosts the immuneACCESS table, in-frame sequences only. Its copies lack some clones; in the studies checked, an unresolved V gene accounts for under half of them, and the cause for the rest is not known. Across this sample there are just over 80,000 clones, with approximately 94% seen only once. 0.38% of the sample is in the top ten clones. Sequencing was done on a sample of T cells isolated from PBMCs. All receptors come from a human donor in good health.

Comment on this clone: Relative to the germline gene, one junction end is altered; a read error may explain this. In DNA, the CDR3 is TGTGCCAGCAGCATAGCTAGCGGAGGTGGTACAGATACGCAGTATTTT. This translates into CASSIASGGGTDTQYF. This chain uses TRBV7-2 with TRBJ2-3, with 7 bases lining up with TRBD2. Germline loops: CDR1 SGHTA, CDR2 FQGNSA. The CDR3 is 16 amino acids.

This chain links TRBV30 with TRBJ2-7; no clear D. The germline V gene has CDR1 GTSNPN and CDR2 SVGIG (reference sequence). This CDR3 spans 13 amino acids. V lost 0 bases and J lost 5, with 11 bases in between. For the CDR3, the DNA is TGTGCCTGGAGTGTACCGCCGAGTGACGAGCAGTACTTC. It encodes CAWSVPPSDEQYF.

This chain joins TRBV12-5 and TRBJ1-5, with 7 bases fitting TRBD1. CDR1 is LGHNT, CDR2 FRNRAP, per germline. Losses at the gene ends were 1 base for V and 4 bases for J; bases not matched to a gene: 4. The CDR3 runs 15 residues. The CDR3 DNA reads TGTGCTAGTGGTTTGGGACAGGGAATTAATCAGCCCCAGCATTTT. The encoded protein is CASGLGQGINQPQHF. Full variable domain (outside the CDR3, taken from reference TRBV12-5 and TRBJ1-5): DARVTQTPRHKVTEMGQEVTMRCQPILGHNTVFWYRQTMMQGLELLAYFRNRAPLDDSGMPKDRFSAEMPDATLATLKIQPSEPRDSAVYFCASGLGQGINQPQHFGDGTRLSIL.

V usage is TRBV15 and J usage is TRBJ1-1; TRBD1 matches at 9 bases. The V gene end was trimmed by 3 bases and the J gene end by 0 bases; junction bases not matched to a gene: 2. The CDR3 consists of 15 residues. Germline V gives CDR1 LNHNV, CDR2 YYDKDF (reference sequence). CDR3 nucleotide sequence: TGTGCCACCAGCAGGGACAGGGGCATGAACACTGAAGCTTTCTTT. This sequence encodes CATSRDRGMNTEAFF.

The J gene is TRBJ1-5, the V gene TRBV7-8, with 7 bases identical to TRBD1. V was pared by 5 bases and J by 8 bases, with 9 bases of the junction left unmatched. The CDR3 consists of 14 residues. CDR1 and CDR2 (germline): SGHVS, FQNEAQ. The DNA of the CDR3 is TGTGCCAGCAGCCGGGGACAGCCGAGGGAGCCCCAGCATTTT. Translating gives CASSRGQPREPQHF.

The CDR3 nucleotides are TGCGTGCTTGACAGCCTCTCTGGCTACACCTTC. Amino acid sequence: CVLDSLSGYTF. The rearrangement joins TRBV29-1 to TRBJ1-2; tentatively, D is TRBD1 (5 bases). CDR3 length equals 11 residues. The germline V gene encodes CDR1 SQVTM and CDR2 ANQGSEA.

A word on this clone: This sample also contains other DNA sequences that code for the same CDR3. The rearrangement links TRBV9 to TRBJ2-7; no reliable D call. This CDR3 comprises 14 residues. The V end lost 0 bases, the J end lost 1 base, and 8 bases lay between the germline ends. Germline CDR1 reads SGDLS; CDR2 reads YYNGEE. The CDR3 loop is CASSVGQTSYEQYF. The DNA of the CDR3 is TGTGCCAGCAGCGTAGGGCAGACATCCTACGAGCAGTACTTC.

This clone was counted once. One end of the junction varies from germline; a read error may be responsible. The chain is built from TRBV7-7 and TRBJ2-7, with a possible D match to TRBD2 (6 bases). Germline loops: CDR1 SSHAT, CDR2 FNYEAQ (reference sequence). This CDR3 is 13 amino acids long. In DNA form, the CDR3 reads TGTGCTAGCAGCTTAGCCTCTAGCGACGAGCAGTACTTC. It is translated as CASSLASSDEQYF.

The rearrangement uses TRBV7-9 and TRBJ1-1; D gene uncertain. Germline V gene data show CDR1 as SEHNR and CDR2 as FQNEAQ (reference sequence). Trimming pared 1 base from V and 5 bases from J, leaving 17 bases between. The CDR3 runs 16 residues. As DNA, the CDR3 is TGTGCCAGCAGCTTAGGAGGAGGGATCCCCGTTACTGAAGCTTTCTTT. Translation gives CASSLGGGIPVTEAFF.

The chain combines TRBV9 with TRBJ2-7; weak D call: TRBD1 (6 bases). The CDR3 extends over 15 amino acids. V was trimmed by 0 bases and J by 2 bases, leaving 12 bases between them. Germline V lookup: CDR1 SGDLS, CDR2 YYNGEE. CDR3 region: CASSVGTGSPYEQYF. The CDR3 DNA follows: TGTGCCAGCAGCGTAGGTACAGGGTCCCCCTACGAGCAGTACTTC.

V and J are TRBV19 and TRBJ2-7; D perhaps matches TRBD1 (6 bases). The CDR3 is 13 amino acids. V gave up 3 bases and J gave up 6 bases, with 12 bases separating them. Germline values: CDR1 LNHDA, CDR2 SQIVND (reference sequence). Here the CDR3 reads CASSIQGKGEQYF. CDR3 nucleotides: TGTGCCAGTAGTATCCAGGGGAAGGGCGAGCAGTACTTC.

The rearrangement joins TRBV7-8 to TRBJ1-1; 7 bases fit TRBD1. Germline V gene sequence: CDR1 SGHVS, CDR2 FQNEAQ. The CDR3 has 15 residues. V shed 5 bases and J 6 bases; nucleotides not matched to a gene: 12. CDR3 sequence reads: CASSPGQSDSAEAFF. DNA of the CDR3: TGTGCCAGCAGCCCGGGACAGTCTGATAGCGCTGAAGCTTTCTTT.

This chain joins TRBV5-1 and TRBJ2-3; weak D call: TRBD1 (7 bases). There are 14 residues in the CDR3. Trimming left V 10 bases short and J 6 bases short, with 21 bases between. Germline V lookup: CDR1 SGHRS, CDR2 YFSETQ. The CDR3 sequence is CASSPGGTADTQYF. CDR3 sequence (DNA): TGCGCCTCAAGCCCTGGGGGGACAGCCGATACGCAGTATTTT.

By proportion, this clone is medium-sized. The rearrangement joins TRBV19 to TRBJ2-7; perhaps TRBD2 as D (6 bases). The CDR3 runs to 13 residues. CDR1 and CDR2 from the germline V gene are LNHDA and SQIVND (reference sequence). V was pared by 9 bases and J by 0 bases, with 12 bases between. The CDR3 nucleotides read TGTGCCAGCACAGGAGGGACCTCCTACGAGCAGTACTTC. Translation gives CASTGGTSYEQYF.

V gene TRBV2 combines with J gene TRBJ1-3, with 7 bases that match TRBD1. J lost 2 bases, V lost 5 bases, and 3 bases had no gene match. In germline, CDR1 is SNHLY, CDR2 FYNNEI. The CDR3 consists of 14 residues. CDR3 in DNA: TGTGCCAGCAGTCTCGACAGGGCTGGAAACACCATATATTTT. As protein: CASSLDRAGNTIYF.

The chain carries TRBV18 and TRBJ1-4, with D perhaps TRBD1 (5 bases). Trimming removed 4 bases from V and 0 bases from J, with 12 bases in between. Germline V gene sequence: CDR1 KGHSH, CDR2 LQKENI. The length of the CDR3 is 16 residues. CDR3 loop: CASSQSGSPTNEKLFF. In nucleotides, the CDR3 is TGTGCCAGCTCACAGTCAGGGTCGCCAACTAATGAAAAACTGTTTTTT.

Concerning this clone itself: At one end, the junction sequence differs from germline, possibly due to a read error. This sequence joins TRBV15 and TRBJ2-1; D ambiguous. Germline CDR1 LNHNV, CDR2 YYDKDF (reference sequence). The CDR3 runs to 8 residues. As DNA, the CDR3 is TGTGCCACCAGGGCTTTCCTCTTC. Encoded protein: CATRAFLF.

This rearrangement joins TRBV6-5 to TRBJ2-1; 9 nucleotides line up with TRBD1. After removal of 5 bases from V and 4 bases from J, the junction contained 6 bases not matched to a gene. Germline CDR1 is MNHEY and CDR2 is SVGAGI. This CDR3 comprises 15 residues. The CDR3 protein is CASSRGTGSYNEQFF. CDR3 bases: TGTGCCAGCAGTCGCGGGACAGGGTCATACAATGAGCAGTTCTTC.